A single sample gave rise to the 30 T cell receptor beta chains below, sequenced in a study of T-cell reconstitution after alpha-beta-depleted transplantation in children (dated by TCRdb to the mid-2010s). Interpreted using the paper, the treatment or condition label stands for: allogeneic hematopoietic cell transplantation with graft depleted of TCRalphabeta T cells and CD19 B cells. Receptors were amplified or captured by PCR. Sequencing was carried out with an Illumina HiSeq 2500. To normalize quantification of the TCRbeta repertoire, the TCR libraries were built with molecular barcoding that relied on unique molecular identifiers. Clones were called with MiXCR by TCRdb after fastp trimmed the public reads at Q25, and only in-frame beta chains were retained. Every entry covers one CDR3 protein and lists the most common genes and DNA from its rows. This sample comprises about a million distinct CDR3 sequences, 25% to 35% of them detected only once. The top ten hold about 28% of the sample.

The source material was PBMCs, mostly from graft donor cells, sampled 360 days after TCRalphabeta/CD19-depleted stem cell transplant. Receptors were obtained from a boy under three years old who had a stem cell transplant for SCID, so the T cells may come from the graft donor.

The chain recombines TRBV7-9 with TRBJ2-1; 11 bases line up with TRBD1. CDR1 and CDR2 from the germline V gene are SEHNR and FQNEAQ (reference sequence). V shed 4 bases and J 8 bases; nucleotides not matched to a gene: 7. This CDR3 comprises 15 residues. CDR3 DNA sequence: TGTGCCAGCAGCTCCGGACAGGGGGCGGGCGATGAGCAGTTCTTC. It yields the protein CASSSGQGAGDEQFF.

This clonotype showed up just a few times. The V call is TRBV29-1, the J call TRBJ2-5; D remains ambiguous. The CDR3 sequence is 14 residues long. Trimming removed 4 bases at V and 9 bases at J, with 21 bases between. Germline values: CDR1 SQVTM, CDR2 ANQGSEA. CDR3 residues: CSVVGRATRDSQYF. The CDR3, as DNA: TGCAGCGTTGTAGGAAGGGCCACAAGAGATTCCCAGTACTTC.

This sequence joins TRBV23-1 and TRBJ2-1; 14 bases match TRBD2. Being an ORF, TRBV23-1 has a function that is uncertain. Trimming removed 2 bases from V and 4 bases from J; junction bases left unmatched: 13. The CDR3 has 20 residues. DNA for the CDR3: TGCGCCAGCAGTCAACATCAGACTAGCGGGGGGGCCCCGGAGTACAATGAGCAGTTCTTC. Translation gives CASSQHQTSGGAPEYNEQFF.

The chain has TRBV7-6 and TRBJ1-3; 9 bases align to TRBD1. Germline V gives CDR1 SGHVS, CDR2 FNYEAQ. The CDR3 covers 14 residues. V shed 5 bases, J shed 8 bases, and the junction held 7 bases outside the gene matches. CDR3 bases: TGTGCCAGCAGCCAAGGGGGACAGGGCTACACCATATATTTT. It specifies CASSQGGQGYTIYF.

J is TRBJ1-1 and V is TRBV6-1, with a possible D match to TRBD1 (5 bases). CDR3 length: 13 amino acids. The V and J ends lost 6 bases and 12 bases respectively, with 20 bases between them. CDR1 and CDR2 from the germline V gene are MNHNS and SASEGT. The CDR3 is CASSTPGPKKTFF. DNA of the CDR3: TGTGCCAGCAGCACGCCGGGGCCCAAGAAGACTTTCTTT.

The V call is TRBV2, the J call TRBJ1-1; D not resolved. The germline V and J ends were trimmed by 6 bases and 1 base, with 9 bases remaining between them. CDR3 length: 13 residues. Germline lookup yields CDR1 SNHLY and CDR2 FYNNEI. CDR3 amino acids: CASRWEGNTEAFF. CDR3 in DNA: TGTGCCAGCAGGTGGGAAGGGAACACTGAAGCTTTCTTT.

This clonotype has just a few counts. The V gene is TRBV5-1, the J gene TRBJ2-1; 9 bases map to TRBD2. J lost 6 bases, V lost 4 bases, and 5 bases had no gene match. Germline CDR1 and CDR2: SGHRS and YFSETQ. This CDR3 spans 14 amino acids. The CDR3 sequence is CASSARAGGNEQFF. The CDR3 nucleotides read TGCGCCAGCAGCGCCCGAGCGGGGGGCAATGAGCAGTTCTTC.

This clonotype was seen a few times. The chain employs TRBV2 and TRBJ1-6; 7 bases are a match to TRBD1. V gave up 7 bases and J gave up 9 bases; unmatched junction bases: 15. The CDR3 runs to 16 residues. CDR1 and CDR2 (germline): SNHLY, FYNNEI. CDR3 region: CASTDFGTAGSSPLHF. CDR3 in DNA: TGTGCCAGCACTGACTTCGGGACAGCCGGTTCTTCACCCCTCCACTTT.

The V call is TRBV20-1, the J call TRBJ1-1; 7 bases align to TRBD1. V lost 6 bases and J lost 7; bases outside the gene matches: 5. The V gene's germline CDR1 is DFQATT and CDR2 SNEGSKA (reference sequence). The CDR3 spans 11 residues. The CDR3 is CSAEGQLEAFF. The CDR3 DNA is TGCAGTGCGGAGGGACAGCTTGAAGCTTTCTTT.

V is TRBV9 and J is TRBJ2-2; D is undetermined. The CDR3 runs 12 residues. Trimming removed 0 bases from V and 8 bases from J, with 5 bases in between. CDR1 is SGDLS, CDR2 YYNGEE, per germline. CDR3 nucleotides: TGTGCCAGCAGCGTAGTCGAAGGGGAGCTGTTTTTT. This gives the protein CASSVVEGELFF.

This clonotype was counted a few times. The chain uses TRBV5-1 and TRBJ2-7, with D perhaps TRBD1 or TRBD2 (5 bases each). V was shortened by 4 bases and J by 0 bases, with 20 bases between the two germline ends. Looked up from germline, CDR1 is SGHRS and CDR2 is YFSETQ. The CDR3 has 17 residues. For the CDR3, the DNA is TGCGCCAGCAGCCGGACCGGGACCACCTATACCTCCTACGAGCAGTACTTC. It is translated as CASSRTGTTYTSYEQYF.

The rearrangement uses TRBV5-1 and TRBJ2-2; D uncertain. The length of the CDR3 is 14 residues. V was pared by 1 base and J by 6 bases, with 10 bases between. The germline gives CDR1 SGHRS, CDR2 YFSETQ. The DNA for the CDR3 is TGCGCCAGCAGCTTGTTTGCCACCGCCGGGGAGCTGTTTTTT. Its translation: CASSLFATAGELFF.

V is TRBV5-1 and J is TRBJ2-3; 7 positions agree with TRBD1. J lost 1 base, V lost 4 bases, and 9 bases had no gene match. The length of the CDR3 is 16 residues. Germline V gives CDR1 SGHRS, CDR2 YFSETQ. CDR3 in amino acids: CASSHRRQGRTDTQYF. The CDR3 DNA reads TGCGCCAGCAGCCACCGTAGACAGGGACGCACAGATACGCAGTATTTT.

This clonotype turned up a few times. CDR3 residues: CASSGDGGTTDTQYF. The CDR3 DNA reads TGCGCCAGCAGTGGAGACGGGGGGACCACAGATACGCAGTATTTT. The chain combines TRBV10-2 with TRBJ2-3; 7 nucleotides match TRBD2. The CDR3 is made up of 15 amino acids. J lost 2 bases, V lost 4 bases, and 6 bases had no gene match. Germline V gene sequence: CDR1 WSHSY, CDR2 SAAADI.

V gene TRBV5-5 combines with J gene TRBJ2-7; the D is unclear. This CDR3 has 12 residues. Germline V lookup: CDR1 SGHKS, CDR2 YYEKEE (reference sequence). V lost 1 base to trimming and J lost 3 bases, with 5 bases between them. The CDR3 nucleotides are TGTGCCAGCAGCTTGTTTGACTACGAGCAGTACTTC. Its translation: CASSLFDYEQYF.

The chain has TRBV20-1 and TRBJ1-3; 8 bases fit TRBD1. The CDR3 runs to 15 residues. CDR1 is DFQATT, CDR2 SNEGSKA, per germline (reference sequence). V was clipped by 3 bases and J by 0 bases; unmatched bases: 4. The CDR3 region has the DNA TGCAGTGCTAGTAGACAGGGGAGCTCTGGAAACACCATATATTTT. Translating it yields CSASRQGSSGNTIYF.

The V gene is TRBV5-1, the J gene TRBJ2-5; 9 bases agree with TRBD2. From germline, CDR1 is SGHRS and CDR2 YFSETQ. With 5 bases clipped from V and 5 bases from J, the junction kept 10 bases outside the gene matches. This CDR3 contains 15 residues. The CDR3 spells CASSSAGGLGETQYF. DNA of the CDR3: TGCGCCAGCAGTTCAGCGGGGGGCCTCGGGGAGACCCAGTACTTC.

The chain is built from TRBV5-1 and TRBJ2-2; the D gene is possibly TRBD2 (5 bases). V shed 4 bases and J shed 4 bases, with 17 bases lying between them. Germline V CDR1 and CDR2: SGHRS, YFSETQ. This CDR3 is built from 16 residues. The CDR3 here is CASSLVSGAATGELFF. Here the CDR3 DNA reads TGCGCCAGCAGCCTCGTTTCCGGAGCGGCCACCGGGGAGCTGTTTTTT.

The chain uses TRBV20-1 and TRBJ1-4; D remains unclear. V lost 0 bases to trimming and J lost 3 bases, with 5 bases between them. The V gene's germline CDR1 is DFQATT and CDR2 SNEGSKA (reference sequence). The CDR3 covers 13 residues. The CDR3 reads CSARDRANEKLFF. The DNA of the CDR3 is TGCAGTGCTAGAGATCGAGCTAATGAAAAACTGTTTTTT.

The rearrangement joins TRBV30 to TRBJ2-5, with a possible D match to TRBD1 (5 bases). Looked up from germline, CDR1 is GTSNPN and CDR2 is SVGIG (reference sequence). Trimming pared 2 bases from V and 0 bases from J, leaving 7 bases between. The CDR3 contains 13 residues. The CDR3 is CAWSTGYQETQYF. CDR3 in DNA: TGTGCCTGGAGTACAGGCTACCAAGAGACCCAGTACTTC.

This clonotype appeared a few times. The rearrangement uses TRBV27 and TRBJ1-5, with D uncertain. Trimming took off 3 bases at V and 1 base at J, with 10 bases between the two ends. CDR3 length: 15 amino acids. Germline V CDR1 and CDR2: MNHEY, SMNVEV (reference sequence). CDR3 sequence reads: CASSFLGPSNQPQHF. The CDR3 nucleotides are TGTGCCAGCAGTTTCCTTGGACCCAGCAATCAGCCCCAGCATTTT.

This clonotype was detected only once. The CDR3 nucleotides are TGTGCCAGTAGTATTTCCGCAATACTAGCGGGGGGGCGAAATGAGCAGTTCTTC. It specifies CASSISAILAGGRNEQFF. V and J are TRBV19 and TRBJ2-1; 13 bases agree with TRBD2. V shed 3 bases and J 7 bases; nucleotides not matched to a gene: 12. The germline V gene encodes CDR1 LNHDA and CDR2 SQIVND (reference sequence). This CDR3 is built from 18 residues.

There are a few counts of this clonotype. The V gene is TRBV5-1, the J gene TRBJ2-1; D remains unclear. With 4 bases removed from V and 0 bases from J, the gap between germline ends came to 14 bases. From germline, CDR1 is SGHRS and CDR2 YFSETQ. The CDR3 has 16 residues. In nucleotides, the CDR3 is TGCGCCAGCAGCGGCCCCTACCCCAGCTCCTACAATGAGCAGTTCTTC. It codes for CASSGPYPSSYNEQFF.

The chain employs TRBV15 and TRBJ2-1; a weak D match, TRBD1 (6 bases). The V gene lost 7 bases and the J gene lost 6 bases, with 19 bases spanning the gap. The CDR3 is made up of 15 amino acids. CDR1 is LNHNV and CDR2 is YYDKDF in the germline V gene (reference sequence). The CDR3 DNA reads as TGTGCCACCACCGTCCCAGGGGCACCACCCAATGAGCAGTTCTTC. Its protein product is CATTVPGAPPNEQFF. The full variable domain, with the rest looked up from reference TRBV15 and TRBJ2-1, is DAMVIQNPRYQVTQFGKPVTLSCSQTLNHNVMYWYQQKSSQAPKLLFHYYDKDFNNEADTPDNFQSRRPNTSFCFLDIRSPGLGDTAMYLCATTVPGAPPNEQFFGPGTRLTVL.

V and J are TRBV3-1 and TRBJ2-7; D is unclear. V shed 4 bases and J shed 2 bases, with 18 bases lying between them. Germline CDR1 reads LGHDT; CDR2 reads YNNKEL (reference sequence). The CDR3 consists of 16 residues. The CDR3 here is CASSRTRPKNTYEQYF. The CDR3 DNA follows: TGTGCCAGCAGCCGGACGCGACCCAAGAATACCTACGAGCAGTACTTC.

There are a few counts of this clonotype. This chain links TRBV6-2 or TRBV6-3 with TRBJ2-1, with a weak D call TRBD2 (6 bases). Germline-derived CDR1 and CDR2 are MNHEY and SVGEGT. With 2 bases removed from V and 6 bases from J, the gap between germline ends came to 14 bases. The CDR3 contains 15 residues. The CDR3 region has the DNA TGTGCCAGCAGTTACGGGGCCCTGGGGGGCAATGAGCAGTTCTTC. Its translation: CASSYGALGGNEQFF.

This clonotype was detected a few times. J is TRBJ2-6 and V is TRBV10-3; 8 bases align to TRBD1. The V and J ends lost 7 bases and 7 bases, in that order; junction bases with no gene match: 6. CDR1 and CDR2 from the germline V gene are ENHRY and SYGVKD. This CDR3 region has 14 residues. The CDR3 loop is CAIMGTGRANVLTF. For the CDR3, the DNA is TGTGCCATCATGGGGACAGGAAGAGCCAACGTCCTGACTTTC.

A few counts support this clonotype. The rearrangement uses TRBV7-8 and TRBJ2-7; 9 bases agree with TRBD1. This CDR3 region has 14 residues. Germline lookup yields CDR1 SGHVS and CDR2 FQNEAQ. V dropped 3 bases and J dropped 3; count of bases not matched to a gene: 3. CDR3 amino acids: CASSLETGGYEQYF. The CDR3 coding sequence is TGTGCCAGCAGCTTGGAGACAGGGGGCTACGAGCAGTACTTC. The whole variable domain, filled in from reference TRBV7-8 and TRBJ2-7, reads GAGVSQSPRYKVAKRGQDVALRCDPISGHVSLFWYQQALGQGPEFLTYFQNEAQLDKSGLPSDRFFAERPEGSVSTLKIQRTQQEDSAVYLCASSLETGGYEQYFGPGTRLTVT.

This clonotype was counted only a few times. The chain employs TRBV20-1 and TRBJ2-3, with D possibly matching TRBD2 (7 bases). Germline CDR1 DFQATT, CDR2 SNEGSKA (reference sequence). V gave up 6 bases and J gave up 4 bases, with 17 bases separating them. CDR3 length: 14 residues. Written as DNA, the CDR3 is TGCAGTGCCCGGGGGGCCCCTTGGGCAGATACGCAGTATTTT. Protein: CSARGAPWADTQYF.

In this sample, this clonotype turned up a few times. The chain carries TRBV5-1 and TRBJ1-1; no definite D call. The CDR3 is made up of 15 amino acids. The V gene lost 0 bases and the J gene lost 0 bases, with 9 bases spanning the gap. Germline lookup yields CDR1 SGHRS and CDR2 YFSETQ. The CDR3 loop is CASSLDGNMNTEAFF. In nucleotides, the CDR3 is TGCGCCAGCAGCTTGGATGGGAACATGAACACTGAAGCTTTCTTT. Combining the CDR3 with reference TRBV5-1 and TRBJ1-1 gives the whole variable domain KAGVTQTPRYLIKTRGQQVTLSCSPISGHRSVSWYQQTPGQGLQFLFEYFSETQRNKGNFPGRFSGRQFSNSRSEMNVSTLELGDSALYLCASSLDGNMNTEAFFGQGTRLTVV.